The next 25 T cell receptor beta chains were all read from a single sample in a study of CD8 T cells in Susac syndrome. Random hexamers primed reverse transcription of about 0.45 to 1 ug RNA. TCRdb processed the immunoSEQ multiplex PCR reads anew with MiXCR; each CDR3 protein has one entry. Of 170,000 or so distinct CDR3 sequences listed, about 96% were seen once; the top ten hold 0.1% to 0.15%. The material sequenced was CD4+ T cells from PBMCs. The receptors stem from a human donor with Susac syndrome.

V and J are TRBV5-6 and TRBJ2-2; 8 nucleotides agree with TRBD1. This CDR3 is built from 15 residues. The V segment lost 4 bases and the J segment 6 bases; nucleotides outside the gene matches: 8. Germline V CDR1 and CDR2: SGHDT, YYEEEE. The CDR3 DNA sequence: TGTGCCAGCAGCCTCGACAGGGGTTTGGCCGGGGAGCTGTTTTTT. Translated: CASSLDRGLAGELFF.

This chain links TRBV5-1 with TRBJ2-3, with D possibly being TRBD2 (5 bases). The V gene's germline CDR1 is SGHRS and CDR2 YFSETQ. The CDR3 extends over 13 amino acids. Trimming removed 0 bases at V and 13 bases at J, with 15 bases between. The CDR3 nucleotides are TGCGCCAGCAGCTTGGACCGGGATGAGAGAAAGTATTTT. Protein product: CASSLDRDERKYF.

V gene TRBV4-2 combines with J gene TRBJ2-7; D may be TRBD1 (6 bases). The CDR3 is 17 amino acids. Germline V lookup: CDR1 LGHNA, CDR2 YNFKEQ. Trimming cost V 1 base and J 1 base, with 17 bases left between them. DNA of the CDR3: TGTGCCAGCAGCCAAGGAACACAGGGAAGCCCTTCCTACGAGCAGTACTTC. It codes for CASSQGTQGSPSYEQYF.

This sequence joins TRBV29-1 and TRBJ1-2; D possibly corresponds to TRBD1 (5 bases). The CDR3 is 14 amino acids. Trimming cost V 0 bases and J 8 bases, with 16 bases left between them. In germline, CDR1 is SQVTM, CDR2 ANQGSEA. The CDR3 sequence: CSVEEGAGVGGYTF. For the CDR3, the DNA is TGCAGCGTTGAAGAGGGTGCGGGGGTAGGAGGCTACACCTTC.

CDR3 in amino acids: CASSQDFQGGLSSGNTIYF. Written as DNA, the CDR3 is TGTGCCAGCAGCCAAGATTTCCAGGGAGGATTAAGCTCTGGAAACACCATATATTTT. The chain employs TRBV4-2 and TRBJ1-3, with D perhaps matching TRBD1 (5 bases). This CDR3 has 19 residues. CDR1 and CDR2 (germline): LGHNA, YNFKEQ. The germline V and J ends were trimmed by 0 bases and 0 bases, with 18 bases remaining between them.

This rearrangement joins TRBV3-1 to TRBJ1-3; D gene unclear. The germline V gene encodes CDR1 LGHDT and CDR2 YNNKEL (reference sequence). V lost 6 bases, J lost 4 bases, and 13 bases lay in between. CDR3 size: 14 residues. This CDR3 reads CASSPTKRGNTIYF. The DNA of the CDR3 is TGTGCCAGCAGTCCGACAAAACGAGGAAACACCATATATTTT.

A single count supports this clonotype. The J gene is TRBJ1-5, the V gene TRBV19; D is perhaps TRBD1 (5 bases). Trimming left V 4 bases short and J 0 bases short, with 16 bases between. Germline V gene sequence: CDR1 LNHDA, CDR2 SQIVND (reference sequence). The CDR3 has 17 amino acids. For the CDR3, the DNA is TGTGCCAGTAGTACCCGGAGGGACGGATATAGCAATCAGCCCCAGCATTTT. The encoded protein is CASSTRRDGYSNQPQHF. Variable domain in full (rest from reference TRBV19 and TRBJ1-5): DGGITQSPKYLFRKEGQNVTLSCEQNLNHDAMYWYRQDPGQGLRLIYYSQIVNDFQKGDIAEGYSVSREKKESFPLTVTSAQKNPTAFYLCASSTRRDGYSNQPQHFGDGTRLSIL.

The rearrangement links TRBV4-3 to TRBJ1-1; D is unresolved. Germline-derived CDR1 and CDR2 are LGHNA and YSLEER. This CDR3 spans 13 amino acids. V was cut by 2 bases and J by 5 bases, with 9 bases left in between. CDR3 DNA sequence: TGCGCCAGCAGCCAACAGGCGGGGACTGAAGCTTTCTTT. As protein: CASSQQAGTEAFF.

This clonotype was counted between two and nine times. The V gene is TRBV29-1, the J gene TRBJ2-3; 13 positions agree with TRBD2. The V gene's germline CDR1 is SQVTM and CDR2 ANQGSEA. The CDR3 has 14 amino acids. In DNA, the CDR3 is TGCAGTGCAGGACTAGCGGGGGGCACAGATACGCAGTATTTT. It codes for CSAGLAGGTDTQYF.

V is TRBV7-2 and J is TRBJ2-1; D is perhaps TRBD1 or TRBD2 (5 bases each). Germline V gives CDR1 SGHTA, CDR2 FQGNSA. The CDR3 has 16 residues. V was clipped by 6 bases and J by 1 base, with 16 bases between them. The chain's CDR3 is CASSLFGTRSYNEQFF. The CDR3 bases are TGTGCCAGCAGTTTGTTCGGGACCCGTTCCTACAATGAGCAGTTCTTC. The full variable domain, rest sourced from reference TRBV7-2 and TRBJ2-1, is GAGVSQSPSNKVTEKGKDVELRCDPISGHTALYWYRQSLGQGLEFLIYFQGNSAPDKSGLPSDRFSAERTGGSVSTLTIQRTQQEDSAVYLCASSLFGTRSYNEQFFGPGTRLTVL.

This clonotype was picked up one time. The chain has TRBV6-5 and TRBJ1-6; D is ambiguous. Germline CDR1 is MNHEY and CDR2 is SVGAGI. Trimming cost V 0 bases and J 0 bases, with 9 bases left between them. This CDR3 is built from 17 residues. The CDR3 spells CASSYSAVSSYNSPLHF. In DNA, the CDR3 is TGTGCCAGCAGTTACTCGGCAGTCAGCTCCTATAATTCACCCCTCCACTTT.

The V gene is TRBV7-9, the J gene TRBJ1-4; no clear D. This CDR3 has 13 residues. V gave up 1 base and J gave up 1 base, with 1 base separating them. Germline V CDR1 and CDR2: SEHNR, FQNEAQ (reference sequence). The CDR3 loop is CASSLGTNEKLFF. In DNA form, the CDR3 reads TGTGCCAGCAGCTTAGGAACTAATGAAAAACTGTTTTTT.

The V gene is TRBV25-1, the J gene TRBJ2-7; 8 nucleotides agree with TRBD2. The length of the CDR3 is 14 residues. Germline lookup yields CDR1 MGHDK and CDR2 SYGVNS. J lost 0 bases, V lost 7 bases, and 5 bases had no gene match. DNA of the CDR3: TGTGCCAGCACTAGCGGGCAGAGCTCCTACGAGCAGTACTTC. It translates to CASTSGQSSYEQYF.

In nucleotides, the CDR3 is TGCAGCTTCCTGGGGGGGTCCTACGAGCAGTACTTC. Its translation is CSFLGGSYEQYF. The chain combines TRBV29-1 with TRBJ2-7, with TRBD2 matching over 7 bases. Looked up from germline, CDR1 is SQVTM and CDR2 is ANQGSEA. J was trimmed by 1 base and V by 8 bases; bases with no gene match: 5. This CDR3 has 12 amino acids.

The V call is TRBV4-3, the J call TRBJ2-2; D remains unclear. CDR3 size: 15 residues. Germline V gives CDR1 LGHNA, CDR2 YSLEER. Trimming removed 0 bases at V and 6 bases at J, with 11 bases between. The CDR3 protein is CASSQEQLVAGELFF. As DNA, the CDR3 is TGCGCCAGCAGCCAAGAGCAGTTGGTGGCCGGGGAGCTGTTTTTT.

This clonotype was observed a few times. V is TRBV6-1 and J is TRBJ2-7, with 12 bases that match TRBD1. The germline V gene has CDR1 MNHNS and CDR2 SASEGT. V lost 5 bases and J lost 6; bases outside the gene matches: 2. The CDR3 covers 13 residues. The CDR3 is CASSWDRGLEQYV. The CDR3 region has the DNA TGTGCCAGCAGTTGGGACAGGGGGCTCGAGCAGTACGTC.

The CDR3 nucleotides are TGTGCCAGCAGCTTAGGACTAGCGGGAGGTCCGTTCTTC. Its protein is CASSLGLAGGPFF. The chain joins TRBV7-9 to TRBJ2-1; TRBD2 agrees at 13 bases. V shed 1 base and J 15 bases; nucleotides not matched to a gene: 3. The CDR3 is made up of 13 amino acids. The V gene's germline CDR1 is SEHNR and CDR2 FQNEAQ (reference sequence).

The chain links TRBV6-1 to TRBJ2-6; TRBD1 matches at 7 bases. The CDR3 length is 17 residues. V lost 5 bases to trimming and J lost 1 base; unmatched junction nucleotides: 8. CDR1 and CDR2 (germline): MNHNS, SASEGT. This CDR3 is CASSPATGRSGANVLTF. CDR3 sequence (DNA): TGTGCCAGCAGTCCGGCGACAGGGCGTTCTGGGGCCAACGTCCTGACTTTC.

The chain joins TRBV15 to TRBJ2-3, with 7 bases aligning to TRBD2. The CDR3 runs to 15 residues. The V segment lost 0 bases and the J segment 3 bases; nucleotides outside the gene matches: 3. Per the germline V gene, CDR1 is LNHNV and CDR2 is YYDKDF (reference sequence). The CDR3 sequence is CATSRDSGGTDTQYF. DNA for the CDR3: TGTGCCACCAGCAGAGATTCGGGGGGTACAGATACGCAGTATTTT. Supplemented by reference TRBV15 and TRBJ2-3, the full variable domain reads DAMVIQNPRYQVTQFGKPVTLSCSQTLNHNVMYWYQQKSSQAPKLLFHYYDKDFNNEADTPDNFQSRRPNTSFCFLDIRSPGLGDTAMYLCATSRDSGGTDTQYFGPGTRLTVL.

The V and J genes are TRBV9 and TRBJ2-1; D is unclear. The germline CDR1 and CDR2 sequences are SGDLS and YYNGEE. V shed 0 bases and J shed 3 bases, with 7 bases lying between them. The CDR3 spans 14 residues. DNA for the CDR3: TGTGCCAGCAGCGTAGGGGATTACTACAATGAGCAGTTCTTC. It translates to CASSVGDYYNEQFF. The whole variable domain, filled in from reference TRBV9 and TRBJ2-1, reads DSGVTQTPKHLITATGQRVTLRCSPRSGDLSVYWYQQSLDQGLQFLIQYYNGEERAKGNILERFSAQQFPDLHSELNLSSLELGDSALYFCASSVGDYYNEQFFGPGTRLTVL.

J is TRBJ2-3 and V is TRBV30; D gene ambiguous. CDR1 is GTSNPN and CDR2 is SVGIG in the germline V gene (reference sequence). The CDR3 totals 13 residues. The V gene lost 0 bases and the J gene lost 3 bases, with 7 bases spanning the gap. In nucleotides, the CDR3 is TGTGCCTGGAGTGTAGGCTTTACAGATACGCAGTATTTT. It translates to CAWSVGFTDTQYF.

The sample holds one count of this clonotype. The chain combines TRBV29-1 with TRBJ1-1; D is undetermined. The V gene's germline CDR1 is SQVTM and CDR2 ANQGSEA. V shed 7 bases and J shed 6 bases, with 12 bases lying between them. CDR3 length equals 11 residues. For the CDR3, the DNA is TGCAGCGGCCGAGGTGGTTCTGAAGCTTTCTTT. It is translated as CSGRGGSEAFF.

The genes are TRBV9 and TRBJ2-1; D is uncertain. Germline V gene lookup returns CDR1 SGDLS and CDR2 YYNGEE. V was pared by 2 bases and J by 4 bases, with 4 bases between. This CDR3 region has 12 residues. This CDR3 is CASSVAYNEQFF. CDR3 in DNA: TGTGCCAGCAGCGTGGCGTACAATGAGCAGTTCTTC.

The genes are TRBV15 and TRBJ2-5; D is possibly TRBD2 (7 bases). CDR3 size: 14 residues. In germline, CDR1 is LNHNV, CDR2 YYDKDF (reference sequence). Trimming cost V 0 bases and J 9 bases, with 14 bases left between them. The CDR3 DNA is TGTGCCACCAGCAGAGAGACAGGCCGGGGGGCCCAGTACTTC. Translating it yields CATSRETGRGAQYF.

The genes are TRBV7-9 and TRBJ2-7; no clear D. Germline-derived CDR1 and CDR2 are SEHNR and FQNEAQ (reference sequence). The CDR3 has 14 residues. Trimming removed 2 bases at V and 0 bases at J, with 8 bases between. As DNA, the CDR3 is TGTGCCAGCAGCTTAACCCCAAGCTCCTACGAGCAGTACTTC. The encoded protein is CASSLTPSSYEQYF.